This note documents a single TCR beta chain sequence. Repertoires were generated with immunoSEQ multiplex PCR, while TCRdb's copy carries only in-frame clones and drops some. The data hold 250,000 or so clones, with over 80% observed a single time. These data belong to a study of blood T cell repertoires in COVID-19. The sample comprised PBMCs or T cells enriched from blood (not recorded which). The receptor was isolated from a woman in her thirties or forties who had been exposed to COVID-19.

In nucleotides, the CDR3 is TGTGCCAGCAGCCCCGACGGACTAGCGGGGGATATTTCTAGCACAGATACGCAGTATTTT. Protein sequence: CASSPDGLAGDISSTDTQYF. This chain uses TRBV5-5 with TRBJ2-3, with TRBD2 matching 13 bases. Germline trimming cut 4 bases from V and 0 bases from J; bases unmatched to any gene: 14. There are 20 residues in the CDR3. The germline gives CDR1 SGHKS, CDR2 YYEKEE (reference sequence).